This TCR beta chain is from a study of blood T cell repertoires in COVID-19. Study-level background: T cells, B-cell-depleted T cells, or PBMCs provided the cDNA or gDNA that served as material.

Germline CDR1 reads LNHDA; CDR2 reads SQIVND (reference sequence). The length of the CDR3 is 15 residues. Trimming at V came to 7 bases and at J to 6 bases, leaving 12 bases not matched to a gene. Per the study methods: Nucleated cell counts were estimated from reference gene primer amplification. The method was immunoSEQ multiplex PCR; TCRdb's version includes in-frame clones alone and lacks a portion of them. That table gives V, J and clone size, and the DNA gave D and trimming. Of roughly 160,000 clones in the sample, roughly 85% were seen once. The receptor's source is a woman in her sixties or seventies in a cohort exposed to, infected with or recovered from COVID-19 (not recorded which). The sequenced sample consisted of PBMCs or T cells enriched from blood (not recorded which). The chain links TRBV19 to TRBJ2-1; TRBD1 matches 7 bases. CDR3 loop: CASTADRVGSNEQFF. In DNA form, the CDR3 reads TGTGCCAGTACCGCAGACAGGGTAGGCTCCAATGAGCAGTTCTTC.